This TCR beta chain was sequenced during a study of glioma-infiltrating T cells after dendritic cell vaccination (dated by TCRdb to the mid-2010s). In terms of the full investigation: The cohort included 15 or so glioblastoma patients drawn from Phase I and II dendritic cell vaccination trials, of whom 9 were newly diagnosed and 6 had recurrent disease. Survival after dendritic cell vaccination was correlated with TCR sequencing metrics such as TIL content and the overlap between tumor and blood repertoires. In glioblastoma patients vaccinated with dendritic cells, deep sequencing of TCR beta CDR3 regions served to measure tumor-infiltrating lymphocyte content and to compare repertoires between tumor and blood. Patients received three intradermal dendritic cell vaccine injections at biweekly intervals in the arm below the axilla. Autologous tumor lysate-pulsed dendritic cell vaccination was administered to the patients between 2003 and 2012. The vaccine consisted of monocyte-derived dendritic cells cultured seven to eight days with IL-4 and GM-CSF, then pulsed overnight with autologous tumor lysate. Broad study findings and their caveats: The three-group TCR overlap response model was described as speculative and requiring prospective validation. TCR clonality showed no direct relationship with survival, which suggests that a diverse polyclonal response may matter. Higher estimated pretreatment TIL content predicted longer time to progression and overall survival after dendritic cell vaccination. The cohort was small and heterogeneous, and full blood and tumor sets were available for few patients, with initial-recurrent tumor pairs available for even fewer patients.

In the case of this clone: The target of this receptor is not known. The record has no base qualities; no much larger clone is one base away.

To be selected, patients needed enough residual fresh-frozen tumor tissue and more than two years of available survival data. Although molecular status otherwise differed among the glioblastoma patients, no patient had an isocitrate dehydrogenase mutation. PBMC were collected before vaccination, two weeks after the third vaccination, and at tumor progression when it occurred. The Qiagen DNeasy Blood extraction Kit was used to extract genomic DNA. The CDR3 runs 13 residues from the cysteine to the phenylalanine. This entry keeps only the CDR3 DNA: 39 bases, framed from base 1. Trimming at the junction amounts to 1 base on V and 3 bases on J, and the germline ends lie 7 bases apart. CDR1 and CDR2, looked up from the germline V gene, are SGHAT and FQNNGV. TCRB CDR3 regions were amplified from 2 ug genomic DNA, or all available DNA if less, using the immunoSEQ assay. For multiplex PCR, 60 forward primers for TCR V beta segments and 13 reverse primers for J beta segments were used. Synthetic control templates were spiked into each sample at limiting dilution to estimate reads per starting template. The Illumina HiSeq System generated 87 bp sequencing reads. In the source study's methods: PCR and sequencing errors were removed by merging closely related sequences with a nearest neighbor algorithm. TCR overlap was defined as the percentage of unique tumor TCR beta sequences that were also present in the same patient's peripheral blood. Entries here come from immuneACCESS through TCRdb and include only in-frame sequences with V and J called. Some clones fail to appear in such tables; in the studies checked, an unresolved V gene covers under half of the shortfall, and the cause of the remainder is unknown. The V and J calls and clone size are taken from that table; D and trimming were inferred from the DNA. For this sample there are about 90,000 clones; about 83% appear just once. The ten largest clones represent over 2.5% of the sample.

The sequence is built from TRBV11-2 and TRBJ2-7; the D gene remains uncertain. This specimen was blood, taken before dendritic cell vaccination. The receptor was derived from a human donor with glioblastoma. The CDR3 has the sequence CASSLAVFYEQYF. At the DNA level, the sequence is TGTGCCAGCAGCTTAGCGGTGTTCTACGAGCAGTACTTC. Extended through the reference TRBV11-2 and TRBJ2-7 proteins, this CDR3 yields the full variable domain: EAGVAQSPRYKIIEKRQSVAFWCNPISGHATLYWYQQILGQGPKLLIQFQNNGVVDDSQLPKDRFSAERLKGVDSTLKIQPAKLEDSAVYLCASSLAVFYEQYFGPGTRLTVT.